These 20 T cell receptor beta chains came from one sample sequenced in a study of blood T cell repertoires in COVID-19. Produced via immunoSEQ multiplex PCR; TCRdb's table is partial and in-frame only. The table lists about 100,000 clones, 80% of them singletons, with roughly a third in the top ten. Sequenced input: peripheral blood. These receptors all stem from a man aged 65 to 85 with active or convalescent COVID-19.

The rearrangement links TRBV2 to TRBJ1-5; D ambiguous. Germline assignment: CDR1 SNHLY and CDR2 FYNNEI. This CDR3 has 14 residues. The ends were cut back, 7 bases at V and 0 bases at J, with 10 bases in the middle. CDR3 in amino acids: CASMRENSNQPQHF. The CDR3 DNA reads as TGTGCCAGCATGAGGGAGAATAGCAATCAGCCCCAGCATTTT.

Remarks on this clone: This sample also contains other DNA sequences that code for the same CDR3. The chain joins TRBV6-5 to TRBJ1-1, with 7 bases that match TRBD1. Germline CDR1 reads MNHEY; CDR2 reads SVGAGI. The CDR3 runs 12 residues. The V gene end was trimmed by 4 bases and the J gene end by 4 bases; junction bases not matched to a gene: 0. CDR3 sequence (DNA): TGTGCCAGCAGTTCAGGGGGCACTGAAGCTTTCTTT. Translated, it gives CASSSGGTEAFF.

This chain connects TRBV7-9 to TRBJ2-2, with D maybe TRBD2 (5 bases). Trimming took off 1 base at V and 2 bases at J, with 17 bases between the two ends. The CDR3 covers 18 residues. Germline loops: CDR1 SEHNR, CDR2 FQNEAQ (reference sequence). Written as DNA, the CDR3 is TGTGCCAGCAGCTTAGTCGCCCCGGGATTTGGTAACACCGGGGAGCTGTTTTTT. Amino acid sequence: CASSLVAPGFGNTGELFF.

The chain is built from TRBV5-1 and TRBJ2-1; TRBD2 aligns across 10 bases. Germline V lookup: CDR1 SGHRS, CDR2 YFSETQ. The CDR3 totals 14 residues. J lost 8 bases, V lost 5 bases, and 7 bases had no gene match. CDR3 in DNA: TGCGCCAGCAGAGCGGGAGGGCCGTTTGATGAGCAGTTCTTC. It codes for CASRAGGPFDEQFF.

The chain carries TRBV2 and TRBJ2-1; 10 nucleotides line up with TRBD2. After removal of 6 bases from V and 9 bases from J, the junction contained 11 bases not matched to a gene. CDR1 SNHLY and CDR2 FYNNEI come from the germline V gene. This CDR3 comprises 15 residues. The CDR3 coding sequence is TGTGCCAGCAGAGAGCGGGAGGGCCTAGGGAGTGAGCAGTTCTTC. Its translation is CASREREGLGSEQFF.

The chain couples TRBV5-4 to TRBJ2-3, with 7 nucleotides matching TRBD2. The CDR3 covers 16 residues. Germline values: CDR1 SGHNT, CDR2 YYREEE (reference sequence). Trimming cost V 4 bases and J 2 bases; bases outside gene matches: 10. CDR3 sequence: CASSPLAGDITDTQYF. CDR3 DNA: TGTGCCAGCAGCCCGCTCGCGGGGGATATCACAGATACGCAGTATTTT.

The chain is built from TRBV5-4 and TRBJ1-1; TRBD1 matches at 10 bases. Germline V CDR1 and CDR2: SGHNT, YYREEE (reference sequence). V lost 7 bases to trimming and J lost 3 bases; unmatched junction nucleotides: 6. The CDR3 loop spans 14 amino acids. CDR3 DNA: TGTGCCAGCGACAGGGGGCTAGGTGACACTGAAGCTTTCTTT. It codes for CASDRGLGDTEAFF.

In regard to this clone: A junction boundary mismatches the germline segment, possibly from a read error. The V gene is TRBV7-9, the J gene TRBJ1-2; D ambiguous. CDR1 is SEHNR, CDR2 FQNEAQ, per germline (reference sequence). The CDR3 is 13 residues long. The chain's CDR3 is CASSLGGEEGYTF. The CDR3 nucleotides read TGTGCCAGCAGTTTAGGCGGAGAGGAAGGCTACACCTTC.

The chain links TRBV5-1 to TRBJ2-5; D uncertain. CDR1 and CDR2 from the germline V gene are SGHRS and YFSETQ. The V and J ends lost 0 bases and 2 bases respectively, with 5 bases between them. The CDR3 length is 13 residues. CDR3 loop: CASSLGRQETQYF. In nucleotides, the CDR3 is TGCGCCAGCAGCTTGGGCAGACAAGAGACCCAGTACTTC.

The chain has TRBV3-1 (or the pseudogene TRBV3-2) and TRBJ1-4, with 8 bases matching TRBD1. V was pared by 7 bases and J by 8 bases, with 15 bases of the junction left unmatched. This CDR3 has 16 residues. Looked up from germline, CDR1 is LGHDT and CDR2 is YNNKEL (reference sequence). For the CDR3, the DNA is TGTGCCAGCACCGATAACCCAAGGACAGGGAGCGAAAAACTGTTTTTT. This encodes CASTDNPRTGSEKLFF.

CDR3 coding DNA: TGCGCCAGCAGCTCGGCGGGAGGATCGGACACCGGGGAGCTGTTTTTT. As protein: CASSSAGGSDTGELFF. The J gene is TRBJ2-2, the V gene TRBV5-1; 8 bases match TRBD2. Looked up from germline, CDR1 is SGHRS and CDR2 is YFSETQ. The CDR3 length is 16 residues. V gave up 3 bases and J gave up 3 bases; unmatched junction bases: 7.

The chain employs TRBV28 and TRBJ2-7, with 8 positions matching TRBD1. This CDR3 contains 13 residues. V lost 6 bases and J lost 5; bases outside the gene matches: 6. CDR1 is MDHEN and CDR2 is SYDVKM in the germline V gene. CDR3 in amino acids: CASRDRVVNEQYF. In DNA, the CDR3 is TGTGCCAGCAGGGACAGGGTTGTCAACGAGCAGTACTTC.

The chain recombines TRBV3-1 (or the pseudogene TRBV3-2) with TRBJ1-5, with D possibly being TRBD1 (5 bases). Germline CDR1 and CDR2: LGHDT and YNNKEL (reference sequence). The CDR3 is made up of 13 amino acids. The V gene lost 4 bases and the J gene lost 3 bases, with 7 bases spanning the gap. The CDR3 here is CASSPDTNQPQHF. Written as DNA, the CDR3 is TGTGCCAGCAGCCCGGACACCAATCAGCCCCAGCATTTT.

V is TRBV29-1 and J is TRBJ2-1; 7 bases fit TRBD2. Germline V lookup: CDR1 SQVTM, CDR2 ANQGSEA. V dropped 5 bases and J dropped 15; count of bases not matched to a gene: 13. The CDR3 length is 12 residues. The CDR3 sequence: CSVSTSAAFWFF. The DNA for the CDR3 is TGCAGCGTTAGTACTAGCGCGGCTTTCTGGTTCTTC.

The rearrangement uses TRBV4-1 and TRBJ1-2, with D possibly matching TRBD1 (6 bases). Germline CDR1 reads MGHRA; CDR2 reads YSYEKL. The CDR3 sequence is 16 residues long. V was shortened by 2 bases and J by 8 bases, with 21 bases between the two germline ends. CDR3 nucleotides: TGCGCCAGCAGCCAATGGGACACATCATCTTATCAAGGCTACACCTTC. Translated: CASSQWDTSSYQGYTF.

The CDR3 region has the DNA TGCGCCAGCAGCCAAGGTAACGGGGATGGTGAAGCTTTCTTT. It yields the protein CASSQGNGDGEAFF. The V gene is TRBV4-1, the J gene TRBJ1-1; D remains unclear. This CDR3 is built from 14 residues. In germline, CDR1 is MGHRA, CDR2 YSYEKL. V was shortened by 1 base and J by 7 bases, with 13 bases between the two germline ends.

CDR3 coding DNA: TGTGCCAGCAGTTACCTAGCGGTCGATGAGCAGTTCTTC. Translating gives CASSYLAVDEQFF. V usage is TRBV6-2 or TRBV6-3 and J usage is TRBJ2-1, with TRBD2 identical over 7 bases. Germline CDR1 reads MNHEY; CDR2 reads SVGEGT. Trimming at V came to 2 bases and at J to 8 bases, leaving 3 bases not matched to a gene. The length of the CDR3 is 13 residues.

The sample holds one count of this clone. V is TRBV24-1 and J is TRBJ2-3, with 9 bases that match TRBD1. The CDR3 covers 14 residues. Per germline, CDR1 KGHDR and CDR2 SFDVKD. V lost 9 bases, J lost 3 bases, and 6 bases stayed unmatched. The CDR3, as DNA: TGTGCCACCGCTAGGGACAGGGCAACAGATACGCAGTATTTT. The encoded protein is CATARDRATDTQYF.

The V and J genes are TRBV6-5 and TRBJ2-2; 11 bases map to TRBD1. V gave up 7 bases and J gave up 3 bases; unmatched junction bases: 1. This CDR3 is 14 amino acids long. CDR1 MNHEY and CDR2 SVGAGI come from the germline V gene. CDR3 in amino acids: CASTGQGDTGELFF. The CDR3, as DNA: TGTGCCAGCACGGGACAGGGGGACACCGGGGAGCTGTTTTTT.

The DNA of the CDR3 is TGTGCCAGCAGCAGGAATAGCGGGTACGAGCAGTACTTC. Translation: CASSRNSGYEQYF. The chain recombines TRBV7-2 with TRBJ2-7; TRBD2 matches at 7 bases. Unmatched junction bases numbered 5, after V lost 5 bases and J lost 4 bases. Germline assignment: CDR1 SGHTA and CDR2 FQGNSA. The CDR3 has 13 residues.